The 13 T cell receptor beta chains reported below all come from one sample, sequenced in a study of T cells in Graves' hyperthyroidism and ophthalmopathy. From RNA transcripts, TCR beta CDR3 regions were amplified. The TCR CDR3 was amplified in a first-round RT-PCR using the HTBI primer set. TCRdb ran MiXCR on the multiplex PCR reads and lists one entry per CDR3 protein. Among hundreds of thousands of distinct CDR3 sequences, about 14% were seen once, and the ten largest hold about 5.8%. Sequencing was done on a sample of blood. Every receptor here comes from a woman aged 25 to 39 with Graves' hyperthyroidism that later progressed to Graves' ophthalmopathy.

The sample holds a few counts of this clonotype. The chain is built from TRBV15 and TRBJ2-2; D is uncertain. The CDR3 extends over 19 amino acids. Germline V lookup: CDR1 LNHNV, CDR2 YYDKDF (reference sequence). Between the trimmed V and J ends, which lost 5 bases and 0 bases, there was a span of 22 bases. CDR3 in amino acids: CATSDLNPASLPNTGELFF. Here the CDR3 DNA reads TGTGCCACCAGCGACCTAAACCCGGCATCTCTACCGAACACCGGGGAGCTGTTTTTT. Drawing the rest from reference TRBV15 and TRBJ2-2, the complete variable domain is DAMVIQNPRYQVTQFGKPVTLSCSQTLNHNVMYWYQQKSSQAPKLLFHYYDKDFNNEADTPDNFQSRRPNTSFCFLDIRSPGLGDTAMYLCATSDLNPASLPNTGELFFGEGSRLTVL.

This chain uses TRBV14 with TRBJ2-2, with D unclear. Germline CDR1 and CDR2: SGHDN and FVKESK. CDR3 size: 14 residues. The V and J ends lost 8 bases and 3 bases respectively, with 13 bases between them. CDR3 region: CASARSGDTGELFF. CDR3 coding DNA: TGTGCCAGCGCCCGATCGGGCGACACCGGGGAGCTGTTTTTT.

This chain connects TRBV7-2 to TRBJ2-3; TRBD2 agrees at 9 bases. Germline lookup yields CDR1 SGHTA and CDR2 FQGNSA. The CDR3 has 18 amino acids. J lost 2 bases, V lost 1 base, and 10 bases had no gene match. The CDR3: CASSLGMTSGGPTDTQYF. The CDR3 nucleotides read TGTGCCAGCAGCTTAGGGATGACTAGCGGAGGGCCCACAGATACGCAGTATTTT. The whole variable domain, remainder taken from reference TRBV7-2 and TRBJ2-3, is GAGVSQSPSNKVTEKGKDVELRCDPISGHTALYWYRQSLGQGLEFLIYFQGNSAPDKSGLPSDRFSAERTGGSVSTLTIQRTQQEDSAVYLCASSLGMTSGGPTDTQYFGPGTRLTVL.

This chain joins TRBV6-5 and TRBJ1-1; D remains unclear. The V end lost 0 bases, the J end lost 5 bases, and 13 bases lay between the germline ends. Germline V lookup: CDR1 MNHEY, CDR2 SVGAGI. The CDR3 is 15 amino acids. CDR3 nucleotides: TGTGCCAGCAGTTACTCCGGGCAGTTAATAACTGAAGCTTTCTTT. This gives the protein CASSYSGQLITEAFF.

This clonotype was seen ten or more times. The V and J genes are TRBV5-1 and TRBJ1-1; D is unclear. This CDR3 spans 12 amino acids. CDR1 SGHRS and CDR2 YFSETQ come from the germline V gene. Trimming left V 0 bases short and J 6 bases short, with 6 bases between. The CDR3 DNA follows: TGCGCCAGCAGCTTGGAGGGTTCTGAAGCTTTCTTT. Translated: CASSLEGSEAFF.

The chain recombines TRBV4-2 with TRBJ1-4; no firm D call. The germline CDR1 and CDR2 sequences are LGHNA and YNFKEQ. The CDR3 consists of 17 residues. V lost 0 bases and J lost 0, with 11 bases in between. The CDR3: CASSQDVGATTNEKLFF. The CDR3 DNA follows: TGTGCCAGCAGCCAAGATGTGGGAGCGACAACTAATGAAAAACTGTTTTTT.

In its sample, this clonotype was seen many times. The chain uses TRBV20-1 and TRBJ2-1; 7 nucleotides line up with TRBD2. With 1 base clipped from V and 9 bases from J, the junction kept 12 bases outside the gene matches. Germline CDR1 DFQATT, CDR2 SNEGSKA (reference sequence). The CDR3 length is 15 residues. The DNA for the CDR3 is TGCAGTGCTAGAGGTTCTTTGTGGGAGGGTGCTGAGCAGTTCTTC. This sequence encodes CSARGSLWEGAEQFF.

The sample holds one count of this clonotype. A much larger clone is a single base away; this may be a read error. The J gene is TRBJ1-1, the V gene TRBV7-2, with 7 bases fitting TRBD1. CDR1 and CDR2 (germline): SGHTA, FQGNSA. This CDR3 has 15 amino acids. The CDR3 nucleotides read TGTGCCAGCAGCTCCCGGGACAGATTGAACGCTGAAGCTTTCTTT. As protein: CASSSRDRLNAEAFF.

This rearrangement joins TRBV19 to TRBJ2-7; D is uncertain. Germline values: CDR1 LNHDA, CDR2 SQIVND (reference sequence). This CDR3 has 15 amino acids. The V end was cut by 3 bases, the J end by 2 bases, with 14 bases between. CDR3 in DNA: TGTGCCAGTAGTATGGAATCTGAGGATCCCTACGAGCAGTACTTC. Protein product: CASSMESEDPYEQYF.

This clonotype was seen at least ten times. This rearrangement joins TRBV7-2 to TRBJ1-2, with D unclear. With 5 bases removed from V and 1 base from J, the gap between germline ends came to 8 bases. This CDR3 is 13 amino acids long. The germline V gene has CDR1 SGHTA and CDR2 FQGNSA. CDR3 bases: TGTGCCAGCAGCGTAAGATATAACTATGGCTACACCTTC. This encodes CASSVRYNYGYTF.

The CDR3 DNA sequence: TGTGCCACCAGTGATCAGACAGGGGATAGCAATCAGCCCCAGCATTTT. Amino acid sequence: CATSDQTGDSNQPQHF. This rearrangement joins TRBV24-1 to TRBJ1-5; 8 bases match TRBD1. Germline CDR1 KGHDR, CDR2 SFDVKD. The CDR3 loop spans 16 amino acids. V was pared by 3 bases and J by 0 bases, with 3 bases of the junction left unmatched.

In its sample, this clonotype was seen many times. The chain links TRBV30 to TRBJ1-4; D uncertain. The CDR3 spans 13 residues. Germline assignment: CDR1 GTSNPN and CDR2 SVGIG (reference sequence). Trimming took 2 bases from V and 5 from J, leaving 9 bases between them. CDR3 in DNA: TGTGCCTGGAGTAGGCGTAGCAATGAAAAACTGTTTTTT. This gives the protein CAWSRRSNEKLFF.

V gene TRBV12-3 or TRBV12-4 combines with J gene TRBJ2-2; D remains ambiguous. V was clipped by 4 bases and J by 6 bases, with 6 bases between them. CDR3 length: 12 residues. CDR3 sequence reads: CASSSWAGELFF. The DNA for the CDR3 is TGTGCCAGCAGTTCCTGGGCCGGGGAGCTGTTTTTT.